A selection of T cell receptor beta chains follows, all from one sample in a study of T cell clonotyping in hematopoietic cell transplantation. Profiling relied on immunoSEQ multiplex PCR, and the TCRdb table lists in-frame clones only, not all of them. The sample records around 28,000 clones, more than 70% being singletons. The input for sequencing was peripheral blood mononuclear cells, taken before stem cell transplant. These receptors were collected from a man aged 35 to 55 with acute myeloid leukemia. Some clones in this sample may be carry-over from other donors' samples. CDR3s include the opening cysteine and the closing phenylalanine or tryptophan. The D gene is left open where the match is weak. Clone sizes are given selectively: once, few, many, or a class where the clone is expanded.

D gene,CDR3 length,V gene,J gene,clone size,CDR3 protein,CDR3 DNA
TRBD1,14,TRBV30,TRBJ2-2,.,CAGNRGRNTGELFF,TGTGCCGGAAACAGGGGTCGGAACACCGGGGAGCTGTTTTTT
TRBD1,14,TRBV7-6,TRBJ2-7,.,CASSPWTGSYEQYF,TGTGCCAGCAGCCCGTGGACAGGGTCCTACGAGCAGTACTTC
.,14,TRBV9,TRBJ2-7,.,CASSARGGSYEQYF,TGTGCCAGCAGCGCGCGGGGCGGATCCTACGAGCAGTACTTC
.,15,TRBV5-1,TRBJ2-5,.,CASSLAGYLQETQYF,TGCGCCAGCAGCTTGGCCGGGTACCTACAAGAGACCCAGTACTTC
TRBD1,14,TRBV7-6,TRBJ2-7,.,CASSLQQGAVEQYF,TGTGCCAGCAGCTTACAACAGGGGGCGGTTGAGCAGTACTTC
TRBD1,16,TRBV27,TRBJ1-3,.,CASSKGQAFSGNTIYF,TGTGCCAGCAGTAAGGGACAGGCGTTCTCTGGAAACACCATATATTTT
TRBD1,14,TRBV4-1,TRBJ2-1,once,CASSQPGRGNEQFF,TGCGCCAGCAGCCAACCGGGCAGGGGGAATGAGCAGTTCTTC
.,14,TRBV2,TRBJ2-4,.,CASSVQGNKNIQYF,TGTGCCAGCAGTGTGCAGGGGAACAAAAACATTCAGTACTTC
.,13,TRBV18,TRBJ2-5,.,CASSRGYQETQYF,TGTGCCAGCTCACGCGGTTACCAAGAGACCCAGTACTTC
.,14,TRBV9,TRBJ1-2,once,CASSVARANYGYTF,TGTGCCAGCAGCGTAGCCAGGGCGAACTATGGCTACACCTTC
TRBD1,16,TRBV5-1,TRBJ2-3,.,CASSLGDRGRADTQYF,TGCGCCAGCAGCTTGGGAGACAGGGGGAGGGCAGATACGCAGTATTTT
.,15,TRBV5-4,TRBJ2-3,.,CASSLRIGSTDTQYF,TGTGCCAGCAGCCTACGAATAGGAAGCACAGATACGCAGTATTTT
TRBD1,13,TRBV5-5,TRBJ1-1,.,CASSRGQGAEAFF,TGTGCCAGCAGCCGGGGACAGGGGGCTGAAGCTTTCTTT
.,14,TRBV7-8,TRBJ1-2,few,CASSAGDGHYGYTF,TGTGCCAGCAGCGCAGGGGACGGACACTATGGCTACACCTTC
.,16,TRBV7-8,TRBJ2-2,.,CASSLSGTTRTGELFF,TGTGCCAGCAGCTTAAGCGGGACAACCAGGACCGGGGAGCTGTTTTTT
TRBD1,15,TRBV4-3,TRBJ1-4,few,CASSRQGSPNEKLFF,TGCGCCAGCAGCCGACAGGGGTCGCCTAATGAAAAACTGTTTTTT
.,15,TRBV5-1,TRBJ2-7,.,CASSKGPMGSYEQYF,TGCGCCAGCAGCAAGGGACCTATGGGGTCCTACGAGCAGTACTTC
.,15,TRBV30,TRBJ2-5,.,CAWSVPPAGRETQYF,TGTGCCTGGAGTGTACCCCCCGCAGGGAGAGAGACCCAGTACTTC
.,14,TRBV7-9,TRBJ1-5,.,CASSLDGSRQPQHF,TGTGCCAGCAGCCTGGACGGGAGCCGCCAGCCCCAGCATTTT
TRBD1,14,TRBV27,TRBJ2-7,.,CASSIRQGMYEQYF,TGTGCCAGCAGTATCCGACAGGGTATGTACGAGCAGTACTTC
.,13,TRBV11-2,TRBJ2-7,.,CASRPSFGVEQYF,TGTGCCAGCAGACCCTCCTTCGGGGTCGAGCAGTACTTC
.,18,TRBV7-9,TRBJ2-5,.,CASSRSRILVRQQETQYF,TGTGCCAGCAGCCGAAGCCGTATTCTAGTTCGTCAACAAGAGACCCAGTACTTC
.,13,TRBV19,TRBJ1-2,.,CASKTWPVCGYTF,TGTGCCAGTAAGACCTGGCCCGTCTGTGGCTACACCTTC
TRBD1,15,TRBV28,TRBJ2-3,.,CASNRQGAGVRTQYF,TGTGCCAGCAATCGTCAGGGGGCCGGGGTGCGGACGCAGTATTTT
.,14,TRBV28,TRBJ2-3,.,CASSSVGRADTQYF,TGTGCCAGCAGCTCGGTGGGGCGCGCAGATACGCAGTATTTT
TRBD1,14,TRBV6-4,TRBJ2-3,.,CASRIDRAGDTQYF,TGTGCCAGCAGGATAGACAGGGCCGGAGATACGCAGTATTTT
TRBD1,15,TRBV7-2,TRBJ1-2,.,CASSLTTGGFYGYTF,TGTGCCAGCAGCTTAACGACAGGGGGCTTCTATGGCTACACCTTC
TRBD2,18,TRBV6-1,TRBJ2-7,.,CASSGTSGRRALSYEQYF,TGTGCCAGCAGTGGGACTAGCGGGAGACGAGCCCTCTCCTACGAGCAGTACTTC
.,16,TRBV7-6,TRBJ2-5,.,CASSPMVGPVQETQYF,TGTGCCAGCAGCCCCATGGTAGGACCCGTACAAGAGACCCAGTACTTC
.,14,TRBV5-6,TRBJ1-2,.,CASSLPRGNYGYTF,TGTGCCAGCAGCCTACCGAGGGGAAACTATGGCTACACCTTC
TRBD1,13,TRBV19,TRBJ1-1,.,CASSLDRGTEAFF,TGTGCCAGTAGTCTCGACAGGGGCACTGAAGCTTTCTTT
TRBD2,13,TRBV27,TRBJ2-7,once,CASSPGLALEQYF,TGTGCCAGCAGTCCGGGACTAGCGCTCGAGCAGTACTTC
.,13,TRBV5-4,TRBJ2-5,.,CASSVGRGETQYF,TGTGCCAGCAGCGTCGGCAGGGGAGAGACCCAGTACTTC
.,17,TRBV28,TRBJ1-5,once,CASSLGRTVYSNQPQHF,TGTGCCAGCAGTTTAGGGAGGACAGTCTATAGCAATCAGCCCCAGCATTTT
TRBD1,14,TRBV30,TRBJ1-3,.,CAGGQAISGNTIYF,TGTGCCGGGGGACAGGCGATCTCTGGAAACACCATATATTTT
.,14,TRBV11-3,TRBJ2-3,.,CASSPSLVTDTQYF,TGTGCCAGCAGCCCCTCGCTTGTCACAGATACGCAGTATTTT
.,15,TRBV27,TRBJ1-2,.,CASSLSLRGDYGYTF,TGTGCCAGCAGTTTATCGCTGAGGGGCGACTATGGCTACACCTTC
TRBD1,15,TRBV9,TRBJ1-1,few,CASSVGQGANTEAFF,TGTGCCAGCAGCGTAGGACAGGGGGCAAACACTGAAGCTTTCTTT
.,12,TRBV7-9,TRBJ1-1,.,CASRGAGTEAFF,TGTGCCAGCCGGGGGGCGGGCACTGAAGCTTTCTTT
.,14,TRBV5-4,TRBJ2-7,.,CASSQTDSSYEQYF,TGTGCCAGCAGCCAAACGGACAGCTCCTACGAGCAGTACTTC
.,15,TRBV4-1,TRBJ1-2,few,CASSQDLVTTYGYTF,TGCGCCAGCAGCCAAGATCTTGTGACAACCTATGGCTACACCTTC
TRBD1,15,TRBV13,TRBJ1-2,.,CASSLGQGSGLGYTF,TGTGCCAGCAGCCTGGGACAGGGTTCGGGGCTAGGCTACACCTTC
.,15,TRBV2,TRBJ2-7,.,CASSTRGFGGYEQYF,TGTGCCAGCAGTACCCGGGGGTTTGGCGGCTACGAGCAGTACTTC
TRBD1,15,TRBV7-8,TRBJ1-5,.,CASSPRQGPNQPQHF,TGTGCCAGCAGCCCACGACAGGGGCCCAATCAGCCCCAGCATTTT
.,12,TRBV28,TRBJ1-2,.,CASSTPNYGYTF,TGTGCCAGCAGTACACCGAACTATGGCTACACCTTC
.,13,TRBV6-1,TRBJ1-5,.,CASSEVLYQPQHF,TGTGCCAGCAGTGAAGTCCTCTATCAGCCCCAGCATTTT